Below are 12 T cell receptor beta chains sequenced from a single sample in a study of T cells in Graves' hyperthyroidism and ophthalmopathy. Amplified regions were TCR beta CDR3 sequences from RNA transcripts. HTBI primers were employed in a first-round RT-PCR of the TCR CDR3. MiXCR, applied by TCRdb to the multiplex PCR reads, yields one record per CDR3 protein. Of fewer than 600,000 distinct CDR3 sequences in the sample, 12% to 15% were seen once. The specimen was blood. Receptors were obtained from a woman in her forties with Graves' hyperthyroidism.

This clonotype was counted between two and nine times. The genes are TRBV12-3 or TRBV12-4 and TRBJ1-4; no firm D call. The V and J ends lost 1 base and 8 bases respectively, with 14 bases between them. The CDR3 totals 15 residues. This CDR3 reads CASSLGRGEGEKLFF. CDR3 nucleotide sequence: TGTGCCAGCAGTTTAGGTCGGGGAGAAGGAGAAAAACTGTTTTTT.

This clonotype was found a few times. This chain uses TRBV5-1 with TRBJ2-3; 8 bases match TRBD1. Germline V gene data show CDR1 as SGHRS and CDR2 as YFSETQ. V lost 3 bases and J lost 0; bases outside the gene matches: 3. The CDR3 length is 15 residues. Written as DNA, the CDR3 is TGCGCCAGCAGCTCGGGACAGGCTAGCACAGATACGCAGTATTTT. Amino acid sequence: CASSSGQASTDTQYF.

The J gene is TRBJ1-3, the V gene TRBV9; D remains unclear. CDR3 length: 17 amino acids. Germline CDR1 and CDR2: SGDLS and YYNGEE. Trimming stripped 0 bases from V and 4 bases from J, with 17 bases between. CDR3 DNA sequence: TGTGCCAGCAGCGTAGGTTCAACGGCGGGGAGGGGAAACACCATATATTTT. It yields the protein CASSVGSTAGRGNTIYF.

This sequence joins TRBV25-1 and TRBJ2-3; 10 nucleotides align to TRBD2. Per the germline V gene, CDR1 is MGHDK and CDR2 is SYGVNS. This CDR3 contains 17 residues. Unmatched junction bases numbered 8, after V lost 4 bases and J lost 1 base. The CDR3, as DNA: TGTGCCAGCAGTGGTACTATAGCGGGAGGCCGCACAGATACGCAGTATTTT. Translated: CASSGTIAGGRTDTQYF.

This clonotype was seen at least ten times. V is TRBV18 and J is TRBJ2-7; weak D call: TRBD2 (6 bases). This CDR3 contains 14 residues. V dropped 3 bases and J dropped 2 bases, with 11 bases sitting between them. Germline lookup yields CDR1 KGHSH and CDR2 LQKENI. In DNA form, the CDR3 reads TGTGCCAGCTCACCTTCCGGGGGAACCTACGAGCAGTACTTC. Its translation: CASSPSGGTYEQYF. Full variable domain (rest looked up from reference TRBV18 and TRBJ2-7): NAGVMQNPRHLVRRRGQEARLRCSPMKGHSHVYWYRQLPEEGLKFMVYLQKENIIDESGMPKERFSAEFPKEGPSILRIQQVVRGDSAAYFCASSPSGGTYEQYFGPGTRLTVT.

This clonotype was seen many times. The J gene is TRBJ2-2, the V gene TRBV11-2; the D gene is possibly TRBD2 (6 bases). The CDR3 consists of 18 residues. Trimming pared 3 bases from V and 1 base from J, leaving 18 bases between. Germline V gene data show CDR1 as SGHAT and CDR2 as FQNNGV. The CDR3 bases are TGTGCCAGCAGCTTTAGGAGGGGAGCGGCCGTGAACACCGGGGAGCTGTTTTTT. This sequence encodes CASSFRRGAAVNTGELFF.

This clonotype turned up a few times. The chain links TRBV9 to TRBJ1-5, with D maybe TRBD1 (6 bases). Germline V lookup: CDR1 SGDLS, CDR2 YYNGEE. Between the trimmed V and J ends, which lost 5 bases and 6 bases, there was a span of 15 bases. This CDR3 contains 14 residues. This chain's CDR3 is CASSPWGGGQPQHF. The CDR3, as DNA: TGTGCCAGCAGTCCCTGGGGGGGCGGTCAGCCCCAGCATTTT.

The chain couples TRBV7-9 to TRBJ2-7; D gene ambiguous. Trimming took 8 bases from V and 2 from J, leaving 19 bases between them. The CDR3 contains 15 residues. Germline V gene sequence: CDR1 SEHNR, CDR2 FQNEAQ (reference sequence). DNA of the CDR3: TGTGCCAGCGGCCCAACCTTGCGTATGACCTACGAGCAGTACTTC. It translates to CASGPTLRMTYEQYF.

This clonotype was seen at least ten times. The chain recombines TRBV6-2 or TRBV6-3 with TRBJ2-4; TRBD2 matches 10 bases. V lost 6 bases and J lost 4; bases outside the gene matches: 9. Germline V gives CDR1 MNHEY, CDR2 SVGEGT. The CDR3 extends over 16 amino acids. CDR3 sequence (DNA): TGTGCCAGCAGCAATGCACAAGCGGGAGGGAAAAACATTCAGTACTTC. Translated: CASSNAQAGGKNIQYF.

This clonotype was detected many times. This chain joins TRBV11-2 and TRBJ2-5, with TRBD1 identical over 9 bases. CDR1 is SGHAT and CDR2 is FQNNGV in the germline V gene. The V segment lost 2 bases and the J segment 2 bases; nucleotides outside the gene matches: 9. The CDR3 runs to 17 residues. CDR3: CASSLTLPGTGQETQYF. The CDR3 nucleotides read TGTGCCAGCAGCTTAACACTTCCAGGGACAGGGCAAGAGACCCAGTACTTC.

This clonotype was recorded a few times. A much more abundant neighbour one base away suggests this may be a read error. This chain uses TRBV12-3 or TRBV12-4 with TRBJ2-3; weak D call: TRBD1 (5 bases). CDR3 size: 14 residues. CDR3 bases: TGTGCCAGCAGTTTAATGGGGATCACAGGTACGCAGTATTTT. Translating gives CASSLMGITGTQYF.

This clonotype appeared a few times. This chain links TRBV20-1 with TRBJ2-3, with a possible D match to TRBD2 (6 bases). The CDR3 has 15 amino acids. Germline V CDR1 and CDR2: DFQATT, SNEGSKA (reference sequence). Trimming pared 1 base from V and 4 bases from J, leaving 15 bases between. The CDR3 region has the DNA TGCAGTGCTAGAGTAGCGGAGACGAGGGCAGATACGCAGTATTTT. Its translation is CSARVAETRADTQYF.